The source of this TCR beta chain is a study of neurological immune-mediated disorders. Findings of the study overall: The multiple sclerosis repertoire cluster had no clinical or MRI correlate. The phylogenetic placement of 18 of 34 multiple sclerosis patients' repertoires in one related-CDR3 cluster constitutes a possible signature.

Time point defined: longitudinal time-point 1 (baseline). TCRdb called the 5' RACE reads again in MiXCR, with one record for every CDR3 protein. This sample has roughly 36,000 distinct CDR3 sequences, with about 3.3% found just once. This CDR3 region has 15 residues. The germline gives CDR1 SGHVS, CDR2 FNYEAQ. Turning to this clonotype: What it binds is not known. At one boundary the junction diverges from the germline segment, which might be a read error.

Sequences were obtained from PBMCs. The chain employs TRBV7-6 and TRBJ1-5; 9 nucleotides align to TRBD1. This TCR was sampled from a woman aged 55-70 years with multiple sclerosis. Written as DNA, the CDR3 is TGTACCAGCAGCTTGGCACAGGGGGCGGGTCAGCCCCAGCATTTT. This sequence encodes CTSSLAQGAGQPQHF.